This passage covers 4 T cell receptor beta chains from one sample sequenced in a study of beta chain features in type 1 diabetes. As every portion of the isolated RNA was reverse transcribed, the sequencing read expressed TCRB transcripts. Clones were read by immunoSEQ multiplex PCR, and TCRdb kept only the in-frame ones, dropping some. The sample contains roughly 500,000 clones, roughly 11% of which appear only once. Material: naive CD4+ T cells from blood. Receptors were obtained from a woman aged 18-29 years in good health.

This clone has more than one count but fewer than ten. The chain joins TRBV4-2 to TRBJ2-7; 9 bases line up with TRBD1. The CDR3 loop spans 14 amino acids. From germline, CDR1 is LGHNA and CDR2 YNFKEQ. V lost 1 base and J lost 7; bases outside the gene matches: 5. The CDR3 DNA sequence: TGTGCCAGCAGCCAAGGTAACAGGGGGCATGAGCAGTACTTC. Translated, it gives CASSQGNRGHEQYF.

This clone was seen more than once but under ten times. This chain connects TRBV15 to TRBJ2-6; no clear D. Between the trimmed V and J ends, which lost 1 base and 12 bases, there was a span of 13 bases. CDR1 and CDR2 (germline): LNHNV, YYDKDF (reference sequence). The CDR3 contains 14 residues. The CDR3 bases are TGTGCCACCAGCAGAGCCGGGCCCAGCTCCGTCCTGACTTTC. Protein: CATSRAGPSSVLTF.

This clone was seen only a few times. This sample includes further DNA sequences coding for the same CDR3. The V and J genes are TRBV18 and TRBJ2-1; no reliable D call. From germline, CDR1 is KGHSH and CDR2 LQKENI. The CDR3 has 13 amino acids. Trimming left V 4 bases short and J 0 bases short, with 4 bases between. The DNA of the CDR3 is TGTGCCAGCTCACTAAGCTCCTACAATGAGCAGTTCTTC. It translates to CASSLSSYNEQFF.

This chain connects TRBV7-3 to TRBJ2-7, with D unclear. The V end lost 2 bases, the J end lost 4 bases, and 12 bases lay between the germline ends. From germline, CDR1 is SGHTA and CDR2 FQGTGA. The CDR3 runs 14 residues. The CDR3 nucleotides read TGTGCCAGCAGCTTAGGAGTGGACGGTTACGAGCAGTACTTC. It translates to CASSLGVDGYEQYF.